One sample yielded the 11 T cell receptor beta chains listed below, sequenced in a study of beta chain features in type 1 diabetes. Broader study findings: The study found moderately but significantly shorter TCRB CDR3s in all four CD4+ subsets of Type 1 diabetes patients.

No cognate antigen is known for these TCRs. The authors reverse transcribed all of the isolated RNA, so sequencing captured expressed TCRB transcripts. Here immunoSEQ multiplex PCR was the method, and the copy in TCRdb shows in-frame clones only, minus some. The data show about 160,000 clones, 7.5% to 8.5% seen once. The specimen was central memory CD4+ T cells from blood. These receptors came from a man between 18 and 29 years old with type 1 diabetes.

This clone was recorded once. The V gene is TRBV5-4, the J gene TRBJ1-1; 12 bases are a match to TRBD1. The length of the CDR3 is 15 residues. CDR1 is SGHNT, CDR2 YYREEE, per germline (reference sequence). V shed 3 bases and J 5 bases; nucleotides not matched to a gene: 5. CDR3 sequence reads: CASSWGQGAHTEAFF. DNA of the CDR3: TGTGCCAGCAGCTGGGGACAGGGGGCGCATACTGAAGCTTTCTTT.

This clone was recorded many times. The J gene is TRBJ2-1, the V gene TRBV5-6; TRBD2 matches 9 bases. The CDR3 has 16 amino acids. The germline V gene has CDR1 SGHDT and CDR2 YYEEEE. Losses at the gene ends were 4 bases for V and 0 bases for J; bases not matched to a gene: 5. The CDR3 nucleotides read TGTGCCAGCAGCCTAACTAGCGGGCACTCCTACAATGAGCAGTTCTTC. It encodes CASSLTSGHSYNEQFF.

V is TRBV2 and J is TRBJ1-1, with D possibly being TRBD1 (6 bases). The germline V and J ends were trimmed by 5 bases and 4 bases, with 11 bases remaining between them. Germline CDR1 is SNHLY and CDR2 is FYNNEI. CDR3 length: 13 residues. CDR3 DNA sequence: TGTGCCAGCAGTCAGGGGTGGTCCACTGAAGCTTTCTTT. Translated: CASSQGWSTEAFF. Together with reference TRBV2 and TRBJ1-1, the CDR3 gives the full variable domain: EPEVTQTPSHQVTQMGQEVILRCVPISNHLYFYWYRQILGQKVEFLVSFYNNEISEKSEIFDDQFSVERPDGSNFTLKIRSTKLEDSAMYFCASSQGWSTEAFFGQGTRLTVV.

This clone came up a few times. The chain couples TRBV7-9 to TRBJ2-2; D not resolved. The CDR3 covers 16 residues. V was cut by 2 bases and J by 4 bases, with 14 bases left in between. Germline V gene data show CDR1 as SEHNR and CDR2 as FQNEAQ (reference sequence). The CDR3 spells CASSLSVETFTGELFF. CDR3 bases: TGTGCCAGCAGCTTAAGCGTGGAGACCTTCACCGGGGAGCTGTTTTTT. The whole variable domain, remainder taken from reference TRBV7-9 and TRBJ2-2, is DTGVSQNPRHKITKRGQNVTFRCDPISEHNRLYWYRQTLGQGPEFLTYFQNEAQLEKSRLLSDRFSAERPKGSFSTLEIQRTEQGDSAMYLCASSLSVETFTGELFFGEGSRLTVL.

V and J are TRBV7-7 and TRBJ2-5; a possible D gene is TRBD1 (5 bases). The V end was cut by 7 bases, the J end by 3 bases, with 18 bases between. Germline V gene data show CDR1 as SSHAT and CDR2 as FNYEAQ (reference sequence). The CDR3 extends over 15 amino acids. The CDR3 nucleotides are TGTGCCAGCAAACTAAGTTCAGGGTGGGAAGAGACCCAGTACTTC. Translation gives CASKLSSGWEETQYF.

With respect to this clone: At the DNA level, this CDR3 is encoded by other sequences in the same sample as well. The chain joins TRBV10-3 to TRBJ1-5, with D possibly TRBD1 on 5 matching bases. Germline V gives CDR1 ENHRY, CDR2 SYGVKD. Deletions cut 6 bases from V and 2 bases from J, with 11 bases between. The CDR3 extends over 14 amino acids. The CDR3 loop reads CAIRGEGGNQPQHF. CDR3 nucleotide sequence: TGTGCCATCAGAGGAGAAGGGGGCAATCAGCCCCAGCATTTT.

This rearrangement joins TRBV28 to TRBJ2-1, with TRBD2 matching 10 bases. The CDR3 spans 14 residues. With 6 bases clipped from V and 8 bases from J, the junction kept 7 bases outside the gene matches. Germline loops: CDR1 MDHEN, CDR2 SYDVKM. This CDR3 reads CASRNSGGADEQFF. For the CDR3, the DNA is TGTGCCAGCAGAAACAGCGGGGGGGCAGATGAGCAGTTCTTC.

Turning to this clone: The germline gene is not matched at one end of the junction; a read error may be the cause. DNA for the CDR3: TGTGCCAGCAGGCGCGGGACAGCTAAAGAAAAACTGTTTTTT. Translating it yields CASRRGTAKEKLFF. The rearrangement uses TRBV28 and TRBJ1-4; 7 nucleotides match TRBD1. In germline, CDR1 is MDHEN, CDR2 SYDVKM. The CDR3 is 14 amino acids.

This clone was seen repeatedly, ten times or more. The chain links TRBV27 to TRBJ2-5; 8 nucleotides line up with TRBD1. With 6 bases clipped from V and 5 bases from J, the junction kept 8 bases outside the gene matches. This CDR3 comprises 14 residues. Germline V gives CDR1 MNHEY, CDR2 SMNVEV (reference sequence). CDR3 in amino acids: CASSQQGVGETQYF. The CDR3 DNA reads as TGTGCCAGCAGCCAACAGGGGGTCGGGGAGACCCAGTACTTC.

The sample holds a few counts of this clone. The chain links TRBV19 to TRBJ2-1; 12 bases line up with TRBD2. This CDR3 has 16 residues. With 5 bases clipped from V and 2 bases from J, the junction kept 4 bases outside the gene matches. Per germline, CDR1 LNHDA and CDR2 SQIVND (reference sequence). CDR3 nucleotides: TGTGCCAGTAGTGTACGACTAGCGGGGGCCTACAATGAGCAGTTCTTC. Protein sequence: CASSVRLAGAYNEQFF.

The sample holds a few counts of this clone. This CDR3 reads CASSQDAGGAKNIQYF. Written as DNA, the CDR3 is TGCGCCAGCAGCCAAGATGCAGGGGGAGCCAAAAACATTCAGTACTTC. This chain joins TRBV4-1 and TRBJ2-4; 7 nucleotides line up with TRBD1. V shed 0 bases, J shed 0 bases, and the junction held 2 bases outside the gene matches. Germline lookup yields CDR1 MGHRA and CDR2 YSYEKL. This CDR3 region has 16 residues.